One T cell receptor beta chain is described in this entry. Antigen: not known. PCR amplification relied on 60 Vbeta primers (plus 13 Jbeta primers). Profiling relied on immunoSEQ multiplex PCR, and the TCRdb table lists in-frame clones only, not all of them. In the table there are about 200,000 clones, over 70% of which are singletons. These data belong to a study of cytomegalovirus exposure and HLA in healthy donors. Study as a whole: There were 100 million to 120 million unique TCR beta sequences, drawn from some 180 million T cells, in an earlier analysis. Whole-study findings and limits: Later analysis identified 15,000 to 20,000 TCR beta sequences associated with HLA alleles, using a false discovery rate threshold of 0.05.

This CDR3 contains 16 residues. Germline CDR1 GTSNPN, CDR2 SVGIG (reference sequence). With V trimmed by 1 base and J by 5 bases, 10 bases remained unmatched. The source of this sequence is a boy aged 2-9 years in good health and CMV-seronegative. The specimen sequenced was PBMCs. The V and J genes are TRBV30 and TRBJ2-5, with TRBD1 matching 10 bases. In DNA form, the CDR3 reads TGTGCCTGGAGTGGTCCGGGACAGGGGTTTCGGGAGACCCAGTACTTC. As protein: CAWSGPGQGFRETQYF.